The rows below give T cell receptor beta chains drawn from one sample of a study of shared clonotypes between healthy human individuals. Clones were read by immunoSEQ multiplex PCR, and TCRdb kept only the in-frame ones, dropping some. The sample holds around 1,000,000 clones, roughly 77% seen once. The specimen sequenced was memory CD4+ T cells from PBMCs. The receptors stem from a man aged 18 to 29 in good health. Some clones in this sample may be carry-over from other donors' samples. CDR3s include the opening cysteine and the closing phenylalanine or tryptophan. The D gene is left open where the match is weak. Rows may omit the clone size; those that give it use once, few, many or a size class.

j_call d_call clone_size v_call cdr3_nt cdr3_aa
TRBJ1-5 - - TRBV4-1 TGCGCCAGCAGCCAGCTTGGACTAGGAGGACAGCCCCAGCATTTT CASSQLGLGGQPQHF
TRBJ2-3 TRBD1 - TRBV27 TGTGCCAGCAGGGGACAGGGCACAGATACGCAGTATTTT CASRGQGTDTQYF
TRBJ2-6 - - TRBV5-4 TGTGCCAGCAGCTTAGGAGGGGCTGGGGCCAACGTCCTGACTTTC CASSLGGAGANVLTF
TRBJ1-1 - few TRBV2 TGTGCCAGCAGTGAGGATCAGGGGAACACTGAAGCTTTCTTT CASSEDQGNTEAFF
TRBJ2-5 - once TRBV4-2 TGTGCCAGCAGCCAAGATCCCAATCGGGTGGAGGAGACCCAGTACTTC CASSQDPNRVEETQYF
TRBJ2-5 - - TRBV11-1 TGTGCCAGCAGTCCTCATTTCTGGGCAGCCGACGAAGAGACCCAGTACTTC CASSPHFWAADEETQYF
TRBJ2-7 TRBD2 many TRBV11-2 TGTGCCAGCAGCTCTTTACAGCGGGGCCCTACGGAGCAGTACTTC CASSSLQRGPTEQYF
TRBJ2-5 - - TRBV7-3 TGTGCCAGCAGCATCGGACCGAAAGAGACCCAGTACTTC CASSIGPKETQYF
TRBJ1-5 - - TRBV19 TGTGCCAGTAGTACAGGGGACGGATATCAGCCCCAGCATTTT CASSTGDGYQPQHF
TRBJ2-1 - - TRBV28 TGTGCCAGCGTTCAGGGTGCCTACAATGAGCAGTTCTTC CASVQGAYNEQFF
TRBJ2-7 - - TRBV5-4 TGTGCCAGCAGCTCCACCCAGGGTGAGCAGTACTTC CASSSTQGEQYF
TRBJ2-3 - - TRBV28 TGTGCCAGCACCCCTGGGTTGAGCCGGGGAAGACTCAGCACAGATACGCAGTATTTT CASTPGLSRGRLSTDTQYF
TRBJ2-1 TRBD2 - TRBV15 TGTGCCACCAGCAGAGAGGGCCCTAGCGGCTCCTACAATGAGCAGTTCTTC CATSREGPSGSYNEQFF
TRBJ2-1 TRBD2 - TRBV28 TGTGCCAGCAAGGAGACTAGCGGGAGGACTAGATACAATGAGCAGTTCTTC CASKETSGRTRYNEQFF
TRBJ2-5 TRBD1 - TRBV2 TGTGCCAGCAGTTACCGGACAGGGGGTGAGACCCAGTACTTC CASSYRTGGETQYF
TRBJ2-7 TRBD2 - TRBV5-6 TGTGCCAGCAGCTCGGATAACCTGGGACTAGCGGGTGCCTACGAGCAGTACTTC CASSSDNLGLAGAYEQYF
TRBJ1-1 - - TRBV7-9 TGTGCCAGCAGCTACCTTACGGGTGAAGCTTTCTTT CASSYLTGEAFF
TRBJ1-3 - - TRBV11-2 TGTGCCAGCAGCTTAGATTCTGCGGGCGGAAACACCATATATTTT CASSLDSAGGNTIYF
TRBJ1-4 - - TRBV27 TGTGCCAGCAGTTCCATCACCGAGAGTTATAATGAAAAACTGTTTTTT CASSSITESYNEKLFF
TRBJ2-3 - - TRBV11-2 TGTGCCAGCAGGTTCCTAGGTGATACGCAGTATTTT CASRFLGDTQYF
TRBJ1-2 - - TRBV18 TGTGCCAGCTCACAGGCCCGGGGGCCGAACTATGGCTACACCTTC CASSQARGPNYGYTF
TRBJ2-5 - - TRBV27 TGTGCCAGCAGTCCCCGGGCGCAAGAGACCCAGTACTTC CASSPRAQETQYF
TRBJ2-7 - - TRBV27 TGTGCCAGCAGTTTAAAAAGCTCCTACGAGCAGTACTTC CASSLKSSYEQYF
TRBJ2-5 - - TRBV6-1 TGTGCCAGCAGTGTGTCCAGGCAAGAGACCCAGTACTTC CASSVSRQETQYF
TRBJ1-1 - few TRBV5-4 TGTGCCAGCAGCCCCCCTAAGGGTCGGGTTGACACTGAAGCTTTCTTT CASSPPKGRVDTEAFF
TRBJ1-5 - - TRBV10-2 TGCGCCAGCACCATGGCCCAACGGGGTCAGCCCCAGCATTTT CASTMAQRGQPQHF
TRBJ1-3 - - TRBV18 TGTGCCAGCTCACCACAGGGGACACTGAGAAACACCATATATTTT CASSPQGTLRNTIYF
TRBJ1-1 TRBD1 - TRBV2 TGTGCCAGCAGTCAGGGGGGCCCAAACACTGAAGCTTTCTTT CASSQGGPNTEAFF
TRBJ2-5 TRBD2 - TRBV5-4 TGTGCCAGCAGCTTGTTGAGCGGGGGGCAAGAGACCCAGTACTTC CASSLLSGGQETQYF
TRBJ2-3 TRBD1 - TRBV7-8 TGTGCCAGCAGCCCGTCTCCGGGACAGGGGGTCACAGATACGCAGTATTTT CASSPSPGQGVTDTQYF
TRBJ2-5 - - TRBV14 TGTGCCAGCAGCCAAGAACGGAGGGCCGGCGCCCAGTACTTC CASSQERRAGAQYF
TRBJ2-2 - - TRBV2 TGTGCCAGCAGTGACGGGCGGGGCACCGGGGAGCTGTTTTTT CASSDGRGTGELFF
TRBJ2-7 TRBD1 - TRBV5-8 TGTGCCAGCAGCTTCTACAGGGGGCAGTATGAGCAGTACTTC CASSFYRGQYEQYF
TRBJ1-2 - - TRBV19 TGTGCCAGTAGTATAAAGGGTCGGAGGTATGGCTACACCTTC CASSIKGRRYGYTF
TRBJ2-2 TRBD2 - TRBV7-3 TGTGCCAGCAGCTTAACAACTAGCGGGAACACCGGGGAGCTGTTTTTT CASSLTTSGNTGELFF
TRBJ2-1 - - TRBV7-2 TGTGCCAGCAGCTTGTCGGGCCGAGAGCAGTTCTTC CASSLSGREQFF
TRBJ2-3 - - TRBV7-2 TGTGCCAGCAGCTTAGCACGGGGACGAAGCACAGATACGCAGTATTTT CASSLARGRSTDTQYF
TRBJ2-4 - - TRBV27 TGTGTCAGCAGTTCCCCCAGTACCGTAGCCAAAAACATTCAGTACTTC CVSSSPSTVAKNIQYF
TRBJ1-2 - - TRBV6-5 TGTGCCAGCAGTTACGAGGGGATCGAGGGAGGCTACACCTTC CASSYEGIEGGYTF
TRBJ2-3 - - TRBV9 TGTGCCAGCAGCGAAACCCTCGCAGATACGCAGTATTTT CASSETLADTQYF
TRBJ1-5 - - TRBV2 TGTGCCAGCTCCCAGGCCAGCTTCAATCAGCCCCAGCATTTT CASSQASFNQPQHF
TRBJ2-5 - - TRBV19 TGTGCCAGTAGTCTCGGTTTTGTGGGCATCCAAGAGACCCAGTACTTC CASSLGFVGIQETQYF
TRBJ2-1 TRBD1 many TRBV7-9 TGTGCCAGCAGCTTAGCGACGACAGGGGAGGTCGATGAGCAGTTCTTC CASSLATTGEVDEQFF
TRBJ1-1 - - TRBV10-3 TGTGCCATCAGGCGGGACGCCGAGGCTTCTACTGAAGCTTTCTTT CAIRRDAEASTEAFF
TRBJ2-7 TRBD2 - TRBV9 TGTGCCAGCAGCCCCGGACTAGCGGGAGGGCCGTCCTACGAGCAGTACTTC CASSPGLAGGPSYEQYF
TRBJ1-5 - - TRBV28 TGTGCCAGCAGTAATATCAGGGTCAGCCAGCCCCAGCATTTT CASSNIRVSQPQHF
TRBJ2-7 TRBD2 - TRBV7-2 TGTGCCAGCAGCGCAACTAGCGGGAGGAGCTACGAGCAGTACTTC CASSATSGRSYEQYF
TRBJ2-2 - - TRBV5-1 TGCGCCACCAAATCGGGGGTGTCGGACACCGGGGAGCTGTTTTTT CATKSGVSDTGELFF
TRBJ2-7 - few TRBV19 TGTGCCAGTAGCCTCCGGGACAAGTCCTACGAGCAGTACTTC CASSLRDKSYEQYF
TRBJ2-1 TRBD2 - TRBV10-3 TGTGCCATCAGTGAGTCCCCCGCGGGAGGGCCTAATGAGCAGTTCTTC CAISESPAGGPNEQFF